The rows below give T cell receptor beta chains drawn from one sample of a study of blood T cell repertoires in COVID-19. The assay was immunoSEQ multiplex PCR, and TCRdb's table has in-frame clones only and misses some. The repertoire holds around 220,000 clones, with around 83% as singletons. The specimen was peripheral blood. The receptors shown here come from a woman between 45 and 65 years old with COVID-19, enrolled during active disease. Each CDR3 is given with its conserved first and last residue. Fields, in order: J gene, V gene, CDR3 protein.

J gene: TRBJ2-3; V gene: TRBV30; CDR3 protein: CAWISGTGWRDTQYF
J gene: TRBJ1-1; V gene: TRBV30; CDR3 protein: CAWSGRQGEAFF
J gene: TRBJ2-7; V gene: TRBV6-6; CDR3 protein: CASSVIRGLEQYF
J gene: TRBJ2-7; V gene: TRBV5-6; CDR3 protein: CASSPGAGRHEQYF
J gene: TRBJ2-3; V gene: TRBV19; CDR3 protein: CASSFRPQGTDTQYF
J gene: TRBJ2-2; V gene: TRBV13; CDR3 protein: CASSYKRPGELFF
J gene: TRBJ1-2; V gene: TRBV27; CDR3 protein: CASSLQGVYGYTF
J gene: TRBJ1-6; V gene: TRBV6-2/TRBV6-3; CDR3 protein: CASSSARIYNSPLHF
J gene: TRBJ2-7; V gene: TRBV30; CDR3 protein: CAWRPGLSYEQYF
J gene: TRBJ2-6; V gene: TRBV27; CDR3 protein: CASRRSGANVLTF
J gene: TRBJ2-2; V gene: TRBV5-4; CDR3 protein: CASSPGGARGGTGELFF
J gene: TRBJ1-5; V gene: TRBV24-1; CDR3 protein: CATSGGGPQHF
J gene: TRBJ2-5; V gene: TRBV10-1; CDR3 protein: CASSETGVRETQYF
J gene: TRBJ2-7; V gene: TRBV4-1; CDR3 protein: CASSQDRAGSYEQYF
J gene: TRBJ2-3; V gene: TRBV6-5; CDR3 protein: CASSRDRITDTQYF
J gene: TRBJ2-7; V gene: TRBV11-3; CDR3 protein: CASSLPGTGYYEQYF
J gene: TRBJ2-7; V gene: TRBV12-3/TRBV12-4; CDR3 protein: CASSWTVTYEQYF
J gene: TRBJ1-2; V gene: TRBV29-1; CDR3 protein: CSVAAGGNYGYTF
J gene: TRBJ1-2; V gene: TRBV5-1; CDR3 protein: CASSLGALWTGTGYTF
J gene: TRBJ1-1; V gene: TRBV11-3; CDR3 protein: CASSLAGGRGGTEAFF
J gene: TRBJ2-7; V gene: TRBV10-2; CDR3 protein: CASRDRAASYEQYF
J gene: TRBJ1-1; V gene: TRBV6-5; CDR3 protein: CASGTGRSTEAFF
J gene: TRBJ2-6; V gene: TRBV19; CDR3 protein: CASSILRGSGANVLTF
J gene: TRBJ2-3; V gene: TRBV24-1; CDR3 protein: CATSDFGVRGFSTDTQYF
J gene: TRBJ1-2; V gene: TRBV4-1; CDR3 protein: CASSQVSQGHYGYTF
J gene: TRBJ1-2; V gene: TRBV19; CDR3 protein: CASSTGVRGYTF
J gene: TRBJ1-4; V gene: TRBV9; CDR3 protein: CASSPGTGYGEKLFF
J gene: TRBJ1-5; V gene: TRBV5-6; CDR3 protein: CASSLAGDQPQHF
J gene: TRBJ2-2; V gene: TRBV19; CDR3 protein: CATSSGELFF
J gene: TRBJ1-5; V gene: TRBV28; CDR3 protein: CASRPGLGLVGQPQHF
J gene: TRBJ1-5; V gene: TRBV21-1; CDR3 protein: CASSLPGRVGQPQHF
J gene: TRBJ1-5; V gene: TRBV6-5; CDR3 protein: CASRAEYSNQPQHF
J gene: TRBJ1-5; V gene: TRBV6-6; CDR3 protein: CASSVDRVEQPQHF
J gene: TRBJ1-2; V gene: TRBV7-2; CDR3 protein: CASSLGGTGERYTF
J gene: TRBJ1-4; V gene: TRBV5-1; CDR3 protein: CASRLREGNEKLFF
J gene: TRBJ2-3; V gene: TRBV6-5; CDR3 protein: CASSYSIAGGTDTQYF
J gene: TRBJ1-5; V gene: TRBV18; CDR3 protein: CASSPAPGQQHF